This T cell receptor beta chain derives from a study of blood T cell repertoires in COVID-19. Study details: Samples taken during acute and convalescent COVID-19 were collected in the United States, Italy and Spain.

The CDR3 has 14 residues. Trimming left V 2 bases short and J 3 bases short, with 7 bases between. Germline V lookup: CDR1 SEHNR, CDR2 FQNEAQ (reference sequence). The assay was immunoSEQ multiplex PCR, and TCRdb's table has in-frame clones only and misses some. Of around 110,000 clones listed, over 80% are singletons. The chain combines TRBV7-9 with TRBJ1-4; D unresolved. This sequence originates from a man aged 25-40 years with acute or convalescent COVID-19. Sequenced sample: peripheral blood. In DNA form, the CDR3 reads TGTGCCAGCAGCTTAAGTAGCTCTAATGAAAAACTGTTTTTT. Its protein is CASSLSSSNEKLFF.